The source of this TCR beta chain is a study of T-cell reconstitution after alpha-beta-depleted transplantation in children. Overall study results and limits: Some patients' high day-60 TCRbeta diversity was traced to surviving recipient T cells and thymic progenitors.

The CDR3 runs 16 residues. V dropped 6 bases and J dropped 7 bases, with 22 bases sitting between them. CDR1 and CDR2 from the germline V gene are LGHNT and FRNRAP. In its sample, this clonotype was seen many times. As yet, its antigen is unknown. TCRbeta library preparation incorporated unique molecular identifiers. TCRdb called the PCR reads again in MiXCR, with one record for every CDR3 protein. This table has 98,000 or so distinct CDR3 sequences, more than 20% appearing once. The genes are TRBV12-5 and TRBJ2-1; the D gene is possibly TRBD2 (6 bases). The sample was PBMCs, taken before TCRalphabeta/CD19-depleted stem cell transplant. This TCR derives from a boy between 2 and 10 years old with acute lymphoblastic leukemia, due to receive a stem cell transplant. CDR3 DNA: TGTGCTAGTGGCCCCGAGGGACTTCCCCCGAGGAATGAGCAGTTCTTC. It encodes CASGPEGLPPRNEQFF.